This is a list of T cell receptor beta chains from one sample in a study of OX40 agonist ivuxolimab in advanced cancers. The repertoire was sequenced with immunoSEQ multiplex PCR; TCRdb's copy has only in-frame clones and lacks some. This table holds 35,000 to 40,000 clones, less than 85% found once. Sequencing was performed on CD4+ or CD8+ T cells sorted from blood, taken in a trial of the OX40 agonist ivuxolimab. The receptors originated from an adult with an advanced solid tumor such as melanoma, head and neck, liver or kidney cancer. CDR3s include the opening cysteine and the closing phenylalanine or tryptophan. Not all rows give a size; the values are once, few, many and, for expanded clones, a class.

>TRBV9|few|18|TRBJ1-2
CASSVAWGTGASYYGYTF
>TRBV7-9|few|16|TRBJ1-1
CATSISRGLGNTEAFF
>TRBV6-1|NA|15|TRBJ1-2
CASSEDFSGVYGYTF
>TRBV5-1|once|15|TRBJ1-1
CASSRLSQGTTEAFF
>TRBV7-2|NA|16|TRBJ2-3
CASSLGLAMGTDTQYF
>TRBV30|NA|13|TRBJ2-3
CAWSAGSGDTQYF
>TRBV6-4|NA|15|TRBJ2-1
CASSDSEQGRGEQFF
>TRBV2|few|13|TRBJ1-1
CASSLWMNTEAFF
>TRBV10-3|NA|15|TRBJ1-2
CAISEGRGNGDGYTF
>TRBV5-5|NA|17|TRBJ2-3
CASSTRRLAGGTDTQYF
>TRBV19|NA|18|TRBJ2-1
CASSMDASGGAWYNEQFF
>TRBV2|once|16|TRBJ2-2
CASSEQGLANTGELFF
>TRBV29-1|NA|13|TRBJ2-7
CSVTAGITYEQYF
>TRBV4-3|NA|16|TRBJ1-1
CASSPHRGVTNTEAFF
>TRBV9|NA|16|TRBJ2-5
CASSVGPGGTSGGRNF
>TRBV7-8|NA|16|TRBJ2-3
CASSDRGQGAGDTQYF
>TRBV5-4|NA|14|TRBJ2-2
CASSQDSNTGELFF
>TRBV7-9|NA|13|TRBJ1-4
CASSLWPNEKLFF
>TRBV25-1|NA|12|TRBJ1-4
CASRGQNEKLFF
>TRBV7-4|NA|17|TRBJ2-7
CASSLGGVRIRSYEQYF
>TRBV30|NA|11|TRBJ2-7
CAWSPNYEQYF
>TRBV6-5|NA|15|TRBJ1-4
CASRGAEATNEKLFF
>TRBV2|NA|12|TRBJ2-5
CASSTEQETQYF
>TRBV19|few|15|TRBJ1-6
CASSPRGAFNSPLHF
>TRBV7-2|few|15|TRBJ2-3
CASSLGQVPPDTQYF
>TRBV14|NA|19|TRBJ2-5
CASSQDLIDAGRDQETQYF
>TRBV5-1|NA|14|TRBJ2-1
CASSPIRHDNEQFF
>TRBV27|NA|15|TRBJ2-2
CASSYPTDGNGELFF
>TRBV4-3|once|16|TRBJ1-5
CASSQEYRGFRQPQHF
>TRBV6-5|NA|11|TRBJ2-7
CASSYAYEQYF
>TRBV27|NA|13|TRBJ1-2
CASSFQRFYGYTF
>TRBV19|NA|15|TRBJ2-1
CASTGASGSYNEQFF
>TRBV6-5|NA|14|TRBJ2-7
CASTDLAGGYEQYF
>TRBV20-1|NA|11|TRBJ1-2
CSARAYYGYTF
>TRBV19|once|15|TRBJ1-2
CASSIVGRSNYGYTF
>TRBV10-1|NA|14|TRBJ2-3
CASSRGEITDTQYF
>TRBV5-6|NA|15|TRBJ2-5
CASSKTSAGQETQYF
>TRBV18|NA|15|TRBJ1-6
CASSRDIASNSPLHF
>TRBV4-3|NA|13|TRBJ1-2
CASTPLQGRYYTF
>TRBV5-6|NA|17|TRBJ2-7
CASSLTRTRFTAYEQYF
>TRBV7-2|NA|14|TRBJ2-5
CASSLVPSQETQYF
>TRBV6-1|NA|14|TRBJ2-7
CASRTGGGNYEQYF
>TRBV6-5|NA|13|TRBJ1-1
CASIKQGRAEAFF
>TRBV19|NA|14|TRBJ2-5
CASSQARAGGTQYF
>TRBV18|NA|13|TRBJ2-5
CASSRGPEETQYF
>TRBV12-5|few|13|TRBJ2-1
CASGLGEDNEQFF
>TRBV18|NA|15|TRBJ1-4
CASSKNSATNEKLFF
>TRBV5-4|NA|13|TRBJ2-7
CASSMGRGGEQYF
>TRBV4-2|NA|15|TRBJ2-7
CASSLDSPSSYEQYF
>TRBV6-1|NA|15|TRBJ2-7
CASITSGVRTSEQYF
>TRBV19|NA|17|TRBJ1-1
CASSILSGSLMNTEAFF
>TRBV7-2|NA|14|TRBJ2-5
CASSLGGGRETQYF
>TRBV5-6|NA|14|TRBJ1-2
CASSLPGFYYGYTF